The 5 T cell receptor beta chains presented below share a single source sample, sequenced in a study of control samples from healthy donors and cancer patients. Repertoires were generated with immunoSEQ multiplex PCR, while TCRdb's copy carries only in-frame clones and drops some. The sample carries 150,000 to 200,000 clones, about 91% recorded once. The sample taken for sequencing was blood. The receptors were gathered from a woman in her forties in good health.

J is TRBJ2-1 and V is TRBV2; D might be TRBD1 or TRBD2, each matching 6 bases. The germline V gene encodes CDR1 SNHLY and CDR2 FYNNEI. V was clipped by 6 bases and J by 5 bases, with 20 bases between them. The CDR3 has 16 residues. The CDR3 sequence: CASRGGYGFVDNEQFF. CDR3 bases: TGTGCCAGCAGAGGGGGGTACGGGTTCGTGGACAATGAGCAGTTCTTC. The full variable domain, its missing parts supplied by reference TRBV2 and TRBJ2-1, is EPEVTQTPSHQVTQMGQEVILRCVPISNHLYFYWYRQILGQKVEFLVSFYNNEISEKSEIFDDQFSVERPDGSNFTLKIRSTKLEDSAMYFCASRGGYGFVDNEQFFGPGTRLTVL.

V usage is TRBV4-1 and J usage is TRBJ1-4; perhaps TRBD1 as D (6 bases). CDR1 and CDR2 (germline): MGHRA, YSYEKL. CDR3 length: 15 amino acids. V was clipped by 4 bases and J by 7 bases, with 16 bases between them. DNA for the CDR3: TGCGCCAGCAGCCTGCAGACAGGAAGCGGTGAAAAACTGTTTTTT. This gives the protein CASSLQTGSGEKLFF.

This chain joins TRBV6-5 and TRBJ2-5; D might be TRBD2 (6 bases). V was pared by 0 bases and J by 4 bases, with 15 bases between. Germline values: CDR1 MNHEY, CDR2 SVGAGI. The CDR3 length is 16 residues. The CDR3 coding sequence is TGTGCCAGCAGTTACTCTTTTACCGAGGGACTAGAGACCCAGTACTTC. It is translated as CASSYSFTEGLETQYF.

The rearrangement links TRBV10-3 to TRBJ2-1; the D gene is possibly TRBD1 (6 bases). There are 14 residues in the CDR3. V was cut by 6 bases and J by 0 bases, with 9 bases left in between. CDR1 is ENHRY and CDR2 is SYGVKD in the germline V gene. This CDR3 reads CAISGQSSYNEQFF. In DNA form, the CDR3 reads TGTGCCATCAGCGGACAGTCCTCCTACAATGAGCAGTTCTTC.

The V and J genes are TRBV7-9 and TRBJ1-3, with a weak D call TRBD1 (6 bases). Germline CDR1 is SEHNR and CDR2 is FQNEAQ (reference sequence). The CDR3 consists of 17 residues. V was cut by 1 base and J by 0 bases, with 13 bases left in between. The CDR3 DNA reads as TGTGCCAGCAGCTTAGGGGCAGGGGATTTCTCTGGAAACACCATATATTTT. It encodes CASSLGAGDFSGNTIYF. The whole variable domain, filled in from reference TRBV7-9 and TRBJ1-3, reads DTGVSQNPRHKITKRGQNVTFRCDPISEHNRLYWYRQTLGQGPEFLTYFQNEAQLEKSRLLSDRFSAERPKGSFSTLEIQRTEQGDSAMYLCASSLGAGDFSGNTIYFGEGSWLTVV.